One sample yielded the 20 T cell receptor beta chains listed below, sequenced in a study of Graves' ophthalmopathy and Graves' hyperthyroidism. Amplified TCR beta CDR3 regions were obtained using RNA transcripts as template. Investigators did first-round RT-PCR with HTBI primers, then second-round multiplex PCR. A single record per CDR3 protein comes from TCRdb applying MiXCR to the multiplex PCR reads. The repertoire consists of 600,000 to 650,000 distinct CDR3 sequences, with about a fifth occurring once and the leading ten covering more than 5.5%. Material: peripheral blood. These TCRs come from a woman younger than 35 with stable Graves' hyperthyroidism. Some clones in this sample may be carry-over from other donors' samples.

The rearrangement links TRBV9 to TRBJ2-2; D gene ambiguous. In germline, CDR1 is SGDLS, CDR2 YYNGEE. Trimming left V 0 bases short and J 4 bases short, with 4 bases between. The CDR3 sequence is 13 residues long. The CDR3 DNA follows: TGTGCCAGCAGCGTAGACAGCACCGGGGAGCTGTTTTTT. Translated: CASSVDSTGELFF.

Ten or more counts support this clonotype. The CDR3 region is CASSPGQRVSQETQYF. The CDR3 nucleotides read TGCGCCAGCAGCCCTGGACAGCGGGTGAGCCAAGAGACCCAGTACTTC. The chain couples TRBV10-2 to TRBJ2-5; D could derive from TRBD1 or TRBD2 (6 bases each). The germline gives CDR1 WSHSY, CDR2 SAAADI. The CDR3 consists of 16 residues. Trimming cost V 6 bases and J 1 base, with 18 bases left between them.

The rearrangement uses TRBV4-1 and TRBJ1-1; D ambiguous. The germline V gene encodes CDR1 MGHRA and CDR2 YSYEKL. The CDR3 covers 16 residues. The V end was cut by 0 bases, the J end by 2 bases, with 13 bases between. The CDR3 is CASSQDGSWPNTEAFF. The CDR3 nucleotides read TGCGCCAGCAGCCAAGATGGGAGTTGGCCAAACACTGAAGCTTTCTTT.

The chain couples TRBV11-2 to TRBJ1-1; D is ambiguous. The CDR3 is 13 amino acids. In germline, CDR1 is SGHAT, CDR2 FQNNGV. The germline V and J ends were trimmed by 1 base and 7 bases, with 10 bases remaining between them. CDR3 protein: CASSLGWRDEAFF. As DNA, the CDR3 is TGTGCCAGCAGCTTAGGGTGGCGGGATGAAGCTTTCTTT.

This clonotype was detected ten times or more. V gene TRBV2 combines with J gene TRBJ2-7, with 8 bases lining up with TRBD1. After removal of 6 bases from V and 7 bases from J, the junction contained 11 bases not matched to a gene. The length of the CDR3 is 14 residues. Germline V gene lookup returns CDR1 SNHLY and CDR2 FYNNEI. CDR3 in DNA: TGTGCCAGCAGGGGCCCAGGGGGCGCATGGGAGCAGTACTTC. The encoded protein is CASRGPGGAWEQYF.

This chain connects TRBV28 to TRBJ1-1; the match to TRBD1 covers 9 bases. The CDR3 is 16 residues long. The V segment lost 5 bases and the J segment 5 bases; nucleotides outside the gene matches: 12. Per germline, CDR1 MDHEN and CDR2 SYDVKM. For the CDR3, the DNA is TGTGCCAGCAGTGGCTTGTCCGGGACAGGGTGGACTGAAGCTTTCTTT. It specifies CASSGLSGTGWTEAFF.

This clonotype was observed a handful of times. An end of the junction does not agree with germline; a read error may underlie this. V is TRBV5-1 and J is TRBJ2-7, with D possibly being TRBD1 or TRBD2 (6 bases each). The CDR3 spans 13 residues. Germline V CDR1 and CDR2: SGHRS, YFSETQ. This CDR3 is CASRLEGAYEQYF. The CDR3 DNA sequence: TGCGCCAGCAGATTGGAGGGGGCCTACGAGCAGTACTTC.

Worth noting for this clonotype: This could be a read error, since a much larger clone is one nucleotide away. The rearrangement uses TRBV11-2 and TRBJ1-2, with D perhaps matching TRBD1 (6 bases). Trimming shortened V by 5 bases and J by 1 base, and 14 bases separated the two germline ends. The CDR3 covers 15 residues. The germline V gene has CDR1 SGHAT and CDR2 FQNNGV. The CDR3 here is CASSRGGLINYGYTF. As DNA, the CDR3 is TGTGCCAGCAGCCGCGGGGGCCTTATTAACTATGGCTACACCTTC.

The sample holds a few counts of this clonotype. This sequence joins TRBV6-5 and TRBJ2-7; TRBD2 might be the D (5 bases). This CDR3 has 14 residues. CDR1 is MNHEY and CDR2 is SVGAGI in the germline V gene. V gave up 4 bases and J gave up 2 bases, with 12 bases separating them. This chain's CDR3 is CASSFTDYAYEQYF. The CDR3 region has the DNA TGTGCCAGCAGTTTTACCGACTATGCCTACGAGCAGTACTTC.

This clonotype was observed a few times. V usage is TRBV12-3 or TRBV12-4 and J usage is TRBJ1-1; 7 bases line up with TRBD1. The V gene end was trimmed by 5 bases and the J gene end by 0 bases; junction bases not matched to a gene: 15. The CDR3 is made up of 18 amino acids. The CDR3: CASSILNRGLRMNTEAFF. The CDR3 DNA sequence: TGTGCCAGCAGTATACTAAACAGGGGCCTCCGCATGAACACTGAAGCTTTCTTT.

About this clonotype: A much larger clonotype is one base distant, so this may be a read error. The chain employs TRBV11-1 and TRBJ2-7, with TRBD1 identical over 8 bases. The CDR3 extends over 14 amino acids. From germline, CDR1 is SGHAT and CDR2 FQDESV (reference sequence). The CDR3 spells CASSLDPGQGELYF. CDR3 nucleotide sequence: TGTGCCAGCAGCCTAGACCCCGGACAGGGCGAGCTGTACTTC.

V is TRBV3-1 and J is TRBJ1-1, with TRBD1 as a possible D gene (6 bases). The V and J ends lost 4 bases and 0 bases respectively, with 12 bases between them. Germline assignment: CDR1 LGHDT and CDR2 YNNKEL (reference sequence). The CDR3 totals 15 residues. CDR3 sequence (DNA): TGTGCCAGCAGCCGCAGGGGTGGGGTGAACACTGAAGCTTTCTTT. Residues: CASSRRGGVNTEAFF.

In its sample, this clonotype was seen many times. The chain has TRBV19 and TRBJ1-1; 8 bases are a match to TRBD1. Germline V CDR1 and CDR2: LNHDA, SQIVND (reference sequence). The CDR3 runs to 14 residues. V gave up 6 bases and J gave up 10 bases; unmatched junction bases: 13. CDR3 nucleotide sequence: TGTGCCAGTAGAGGACAGGGAGGGGGATCTGCAGCTTTCTTT. It codes for CASRGQGGGSAAFF.

The gene calls are TRBV6-2 or TRBV6-3 and TRBJ1-2, with D possibly being TRBD1 (5 bases). From germline, CDR1 is MNHEY and CDR2 SVGEGT. This CDR3 region has 12 residues. The V gene lost 6 bases and the J gene lost 6 bases, with 11 bases spanning the gap. The CDR3 coding sequence is TGTGCCAGCAGCTCGGGGGGACATGGCTACACCTTC. It encodes CASSSGGHGYTF.

The sample holds many counts of this clonotype. This chain connects TRBV20-1 to TRBJ2-4, with unresolved D. This CDR3 contains 12 residues. Germline V gives CDR1 DFQATT, CDR2 SNEGSKA (reference sequence). V lost 7 bases and J 0 bases, leaving 7 bases between the germline ends. The CDR3 DNA reads TGCAGTGGATGGGGAGCCAAAAACATTCAGTACTTC. Translation gives CSGWGAKNIQYF.

This clonotype was recorded many times. This sequence joins TRBV14 and TRBJ2-7; maybe TRBD1 (6 bases). Trimming shortened V by 2 bases and J by 6 bases, and 11 bases separated the two germline ends. The CDR3 length is 13 residues. Germline CDR1 is SGHDN and CDR2 is FVKESK. This chain's CDR3 is CASSQRTQGEQYF. Written as DNA, the CDR3 is TGTGCCAGCAGCCAAAGGACACAGGGCGAGCAGTACTTC.

V is TRBV28 and J is TRBJ2-5; D may be TRBD1 (5 bases). Germline V CDR1 and CDR2: MDHEN, SYDVKM. CDR3 length equals 14 residues. Trimming shortened V by 6 bases and J by 2 bases, and 13 bases separated the two germline ends. The DNA for the CDR3 is TGTGCCAGCAGGTCCCAGGGTTTGCAAGAGACCCAGTACTTC. It yields the protein CASRSQGLQETQYF.

This clonotype occurred many times. V is TRBV12-3 or TRBV12-4 and J is TRBJ2-7; a possible D gene is TRBD2 (6 bases). This CDR3 contains 15 residues. Trimming removed 2 bases at V and 2 bases at J, with 13 bases between. CDR3 region: CASSLRGSGAYEQYF. The CDR3 region has the DNA TGTGCCAGCAGTTTAAGGGGTTCGGGGGCCTACGAGCAGTACTTC.

There are a few counts of this clonotype. The chain uses TRBV12-3 or TRBV12-4 and TRBJ1-1; weak D call: TRBD1 (5 bases). The CDR3 has 16 residues. V was shortened by 5 bases and J by 4 bases, with 20 bases between the two germline ends. CDR3 nucleotide sequence: TGTGCCAGCAGTCCCGCGGCAGGCCACGGGGGCACTGAAGCTTTCTTT. Translated: CASSPAAGHGGTEAFF.

The chain combines TRBV11-3 with TRBJ1-1, with D tentatively TRBD1 (6 bases). The CDR3 sequence is 13 residues long. The ends were cut back, 6 bases at V and 1 base at J, with 9 bases in the middle. The germline V gene encodes CDR1 SGHNT and CDR2 YENEEA. The CDR3 region is CASSDRKNTEAFF. As DNA, the CDR3 is TGTGCCAGCAGTGACAGGAAGAACACTGAAGCTTTCTTT.